This T cell receptor (beta chain) was profiled in a study of T cell responses to AZD1222 COVID-19 vaccine. Study findings and constraints: Clonal diversity was possibly underestimated, and white British individuals and females predominated among donors. Along spike, vaccine-associated CD4 TCRs were found throughout, with dominance at 160-218 and 743-854. Close to half of spike-specific TCRs reportedly recognize unmutated variant regions.

Using immunoSEQ multiplex PCR, the repertoire was profiled, and TCRdb retains in-frame clones only, with some absent. In the table there are approximately 150,000 clones, around 83% of which are singletons. In the case of this clone: Antigen unknown.

J was trimmed by 7 bases and V by 0 bases; bases with no gene match: 7. Looked up from germline, CDR1 is SGHRS and CDR2 is YFSETQ. The CDR3 extends over 16 amino acids. The receptor was derived from an adult who received the AZD1222 COVID-19 vaccine. The sample in question was peripheral blood, obtained 28 days after the second AZD1222 dose. The chain recombines TRBV5-1 with TRBJ1-3, with TRBD1 matching over 10 bases. Here the CDR3 reads CASSLAGQGMGNTIYF. CDR3 in DNA: TGCGCCAGCAGCTTGGCGGGACAGGGGATGGGGAACACCATATATTTT.